The 30 T cell receptor beta chains presented below share a single source sample, sequenced in a study of cytomegalovirus exposure and HLA in healthy donors. PCR involved 60 Vbeta and 13 Jbeta primers. Sequencing was performed with immunoSEQ multiplex PCR; in TCRdb, only in-frame clones are kept and a portion is missing. The data contain roughly 100,000 clones, around four fifths of them seen just once; the ten biggest clones take up 4.5% to 6%. The specimen sequenced was PBMCs. Receptor source: a woman between 40 and 50 years old in good health and CMV-seronegative.

V gene TRBV4-3 combines with J gene TRBJ1-2; D is perhaps TRBD1 (6 bases). V was shortened by 4 bases and J by 8 bases, with 20 bases between the two germline ends. CDR1 LGHNA and CDR2 YSLEER come from the germline V gene. The CDR3 contains 15 residues. For the CDR3, the DNA is TGCGCCAGCAGCCCGAGGGGTCAGGGGTCTCAGGGCTACACCTTC. Translated: CASSPRGQGSQGYTF.

The chain recombines TRBV6-1 with TRBJ2-3; 7 bases map to TRBD1. The CDR3 contains 13 residues. After removal of 7 bases from V and 2 bases from J, the junction contained 3 bases not matched to a gene. Per germline, CDR1 MNHNS and CDR2 SASEGT. The CDR3 DNA follows: TGTGCCAGCAAGGACAGGAACACAGATACGCAGTATTTT. Translated, it gives CASKDRNTDTQYF.

V is TRBV14 and J is TRBJ2-7; 7 bases align to TRBD1. After removal of 1 base from V and 2 bases from J, the junction contained 2 bases not matched to a gene. This CDR3 spans 14 amino acids. Germline V gene lookup returns CDR1 SGHDN and CDR2 FVKESK. CDR3 amino acids: CASSQARGPYEQYF. CDR3 nucleotides: TGTGCCAGCAGCCAAGCGAGGGGGCCCTACGAGCAGTACTTC.

V gene TRBV7-9 combines with J gene TRBJ2-5; the D gene is possibly TRBD2 (6 bases). Trimming removed 3 bases from V and 1 base from J, with 15 bases in between. CDR1 and CDR2 (germline): SEHNR, FQNEAQ (reference sequence). This CDR3 contains 16 residues. The CDR3 region is CASSFAGPRPQETQYF. The DNA of the CDR3 is TGTGCCAGCAGCTTTGCGGGGCCCCGCCCCCAAGAGACCCAGTACTTC.

The chain links TRBV4-1 to TRBJ2-7; TRBD2 is a possible D gene (5 bases). There are 16 residues in the CDR3. The V gene's germline CDR1 is MGHRA and CDR2 YSYEKL. Trimming removed 1 base from V and 0 bases from J, with 13 bases in between. As DNA, the CDR3 is TGCGCCAGCAGCCAAGTATCTAGCCGAAGCTCCTACGAGCAGTACTTC. It translates to CASSQVSSRSSYEQYF.

V gene TRBV6-5 combines with J gene TRBJ1-5, with 7 bases that match TRBD1. Unmatched junction bases numbered 1, after V lost 5 bases and J lost 0 bases. This CDR3 is built from 14 residues. Per germline, CDR1 MNHEY and CDR2 SVGAGI. This chain's CDR3 is CASSRDSSNQPQHF. In DNA, the CDR3 is TGTGCCAGCAGTCGGGACAGTAGCAATCAGCCCCAGCATTTT.

This chain uses TRBV19 with TRBJ2-1; no firm D call. The germline CDR1 and CDR2 sequences are LNHDA and SQIVND (reference sequence). This CDR3 has 15 residues. Deletions cut 6 bases from V and 4 bases from J, with 16 bases between. For the CDR3, the DNA is TGTGCCAGTAGCCCAGACAACAACCTTTACAATGAGCAGTTCTTC. Its translation is CASSPDNNLYNEQFF.

This rearrangement joins TRBV5-1 to TRBJ2-1; 10 bases fit TRBD2. Per germline, CDR1 SGHRS and CDR2 YFSETQ. Trimming removed 3 bases from V and 4 bases from J; junction bases left unmatched: 10. CDR3 length equals 17 residues. CDR3 in amino acids: CASSSSGGAPPYNEQFF. The CDR3 nucleotides are TGCGCCAGCAGCTCGAGCGGGGGGGCGCCCCCTTACAATGAGCAGTTCTTC.

This clone showed up just once. The chain has TRBV11-1 and TRBJ2-2, with 8 bases fitting TRBD1. The CDR3 has 15 residues. Germline V gives CDR1 SGHAT, CDR2 FQDESV (reference sequence). V trimming: 5 bases; J trimming: 7 bases; junction bases outside the gene matches: 9. The CDR3 is CASSPGQGVIGELFF. CDR3 coding DNA: TGTGCCAGCAGCCCTGGACAGGGCGTGATCGGGGAGCTGTTTTTT.

This clone was seen only a few times. The chain employs TRBV29-1 and TRBJ2-5; possibly TRBD2 for D (6 bases). CDR1 and CDR2 from the germline V gene are SQVTM and ANQGSEA. The CDR3 length is 14 residues. V was pared by 0 bases and J by 1 base, with 9 bases between. CDR3 coding DNA: TGCAGCGTTGAAGATAGGAGGGTCCAAGAGACCCAGTACTTC. This codes for CSVEDRRVQETQYF.

This sequence joins TRBV19 and TRBJ1-2, with TRBD1 matching 7 bases. This CDR3 spans 17 amino acids. Germline-derived CDR1 and CDR2 are LNHDA and SQIVND (reference sequence). V gave up 5 bases and J gave up 7 bases; unmatched junction bases: 19. In DNA form, the CDR3 reads TGTGCCAGTAGTCCAGGTCGGTTTTACAGGGGCGCATTTGGCTACACCTTC. Protein sequence: CASSPGRFYRGAFGYTF.

This clone was detected only a few times. The chain recombines TRBV7-9 with TRBJ2-1; 7 bases fit TRBD1. The V gene's germline CDR1 is SEHNR and CDR2 FQNEAQ (reference sequence). The V segment lost 5 bases and the J segment 8 bases; nucleotides outside the gene matches: 9. This CDR3 region has 14 residues. CDR3 residues: CASSRRTGVHEQFF. Here the CDR3 DNA reads TGTGCCAGCAGCCGAAGAACAGGGGTCCATGAGCAGTTCTTC.

This chain uses TRBV7-6 with TRBJ2-1, with 7 nucleotides matching TRBD1. The germline V gene has CDR1 SGHVS and CDR2 FNYEAQ. The junction had 13 bases not matched to a gene; V was cut back by 5 bases and J by 6 bases. The CDR3 contains 16 residues. CDR3 bases: TGTGCCAGCAGCGCCACCCGACAGGGAAGAACCAATGAGCAGTTCTTC. This translates into CASSATRQGRTNEQFF.

This clone was counted a single time. This chain links TRBV6-5 with TRBJ1-2; TRBD1 agrees at 8 bases. The V gene's germline CDR1 is MNHEY and CDR2 SVGAGI. Germline trimming cut 6 bases from V and 4 bases from J; bases unmatched to any gene: 7. This CDR3 comprises 14 residues. The CDR3 DNA reads as TGTGCCAGCAGCGCAGGGGGCTTGATCTATGGCTACACCTTC. Protein sequence: CASSAGGLIYGYTF.

This clone was seen a handful of times. The chain couples TRBV27 to TRBJ2-7; TRBD2 is a possible D gene (5 bases). This CDR3 has 15 amino acids. V was clipped by 5 bases and J by 2 bases, with 16 bases between them. Germline assignment: CDR1 MNHEY and CDR2 SMNVEV (reference sequence). Here the CDR3 reads CASSLTGIGAYEQYF. The CDR3 nucleotides are TGTGCCAGCAGTCTAACCGGGATCGGCGCCTACGAGCAGTACTTC.

This clone was counted once. The chain is built from TRBV7-9 and TRBJ1-4, with 7 positions matching TRBD1. V gave up 9 bases and J gave up 14 bases; unmatched junction bases: 9. CDR3 length: 11 amino acids. Germline lookup yields CDR1 SEHNR and CDR2 FQNEAQ (reference sequence). The CDR3 reads CASTGDRSLFF. CDR3 sequence (DNA): TGTGCCAGTACAGGGGACCGTAGCCTGTTTTTT. The full variable domain, its missing parts supplied by reference TRBV7-9 and TRBJ1-4, is DTGVSQNPRHKITKRGQNVTFRCDPISEHNRLYWYRQTLGQGPEFLTYFQNEAQLEKSRLLSDRFSAERPKGSFSTLEIQRTEQGDSAMYLCASTGDRSLFFGSGTQLSVL.

This chain connects TRBV6-6 to TRBJ1-2, with D possibly being TRBD1 (5 bases). Germline CDR1 is MNHNY and CDR2 is SVGAGI (reference sequence). V shed 8 bases and J shed 0 bases, with 7 bases lying between them. The CDR3 is made up of 12 amino acids. Here the CDR3 DNA reads TGTGCCAGCGGGGGGTCTAACTATGGCTACACCTTC. Protein: CASGGSNYGYTF.

The J gene is TRBJ2-1, the V gene TRBV7-9; 7 positions match TRBD2. Trimming took 5 bases from V and 7 from J; bases not matched to a gene: 8. CDR3 size: 14 residues. Germline V gives CDR1 SEHNR, CDR2 FQNEAQ (reference sequence). CDR3 nucleotides: TGTGCCAGCAGCCAACAAGCGGGGCGGAATGAGCAGTTCTTC. This codes for CASSQQAGRNEQFF.

The chain couples TRBV19 to TRBJ2-7; no firm D call. The V gene lost 2 bases and the J gene lost 0 bases, with 8 bases spanning the gap. The germline V gene has CDR1 LNHDA and CDR2 SQIVND (reference sequence). The CDR3 loop spans 14 amino acids. The CDR3 bases are TGTGCCAGTAGTATAACGGGTAGCTCCTACGAGCAGTACTTC. Amino acids: CASSITGSSYEQYF.

The V gene is TRBV19, the J gene TRBJ2-5; TRBD1 aligns across 9 bases. The V and J ends lost 5 bases and 7 bases, in that order; junction bases with no gene match: 8. The germline CDR1 and CDR2 sequences are LNHDA and SQIVND (reference sequence). The CDR3 covers 14 residues. CDR3 coding DNA: TGTGCCAGTAGTCTAGGGACAGGGTTGGTGACCCAGTACTTC. Its translation is CASSLGTGLVTQYF.

The sample holds a few counts of this clone. This chain uses TRBV4-2 with TRBJ2-5, with a possible D match to TRBD2 (6 bases). Looked up from germline, CDR1 is LGHNA and CDR2 is YNFKEQ. The CDR3 is made up of 15 amino acids. With 4 bases removed from V and 3 bases from J, the gap between germline ends came to 15 bases. CDR3 amino acids: CASSRAGTQEETQYF. The CDR3, as DNA: TGTGCCAGCAGCCGTGCGGGGACGCAGGAAGAGACCCAGTACTTC.

The CDR3 is CASSPTRHWTEEETQYF. For the CDR3, the DNA is TGTGCCAGCAGCCCAACACGTCACTGGACAGAAGAAGAGACCCAGTACTTC. The V gene is TRBV7-8, the J gene TRBJ2-5; possible D gene TRBD1, 6 bases. The CDR3 is 17 residues long. Germline V gene lookup returns CDR1 SGHVS and CDR2 FQNEAQ. Trimming cost V 5 bases and J 3 bases, with 22 bases left between them.

The chain links TRBV6-1 to TRBJ1-5, with 7 positions matching TRBD1. Trimming took 6 bases from V and 4 from J; bases not matched to a gene: 3. Germline values: CDR1 MNHNS, CDR2 SASEGT. The length of the CDR3 is 13 residues. As DNA, the CDR3 is TGTGCCAGCAGGAACAGGGGTAATCAGCCCCAGCATTTT. Translated: CASRNRGNQPQHF.

The chain uses TRBV9 and TRBJ2-7; the match to TRBD2 covers 7 bases. The CDR3 covers 13 residues. CDR1 is SGDLS, CDR2 YYNGEE, per germline. V shed 0 bases and J 6 bases; nucleotides not matched to a gene: 3. The CDR3 nucleotides read TGTGCCAGCAGCGTAGGCGGGGAGGGCGAGCAGTACTTC. Amino acid sequence: CASSVGGEGEQYF.

The V and J genes are TRBV5-1 and TRBJ2-3; D is ambiguous. Trimming took 0 bases from V and 4 from J, leaving 3 bases between them. The CDR3 totals 12 residues. Germline V CDR1 and CDR2: SGHRS, YFSETQ. The CDR3 nucleotides read TGCGCCAGCAGCTTGGCCGCAGATACGCAGTATTTT. As protein: CASSLAADTQYF.

This chain links TRBV30 with TRBJ1-6, with a tentative D call TRBD1 (6 bases). The CDR3 consists of 13 residues. Germline CDR1 and CDR2: GTSNPN and SVGIG (reference sequence). V shed 2 bases and J shed 7 bases, with 9 bases lying between them. CDR3 loop: CAWSRDMNSPLHF. In DNA, the CDR3 is TGTGCCTGGAGTAGGGACATGAATTCACCCCTCCACTTT. Using reference TRBV30 and TRBJ1-6 for the parts outside the CDR3, the full variable domain is SQTIHQWPATLVQPVGSPLSLECTVEGTSNPNLYWYRQAAGRGLQLLFYSVGIGQISSEVPQNLSASRPQDRQFILSSKKLLLSDSGFYLCAWSRDMNSPLHFGNGTRLTVT.

This sequence joins TRBV2 and TRBJ1-1, with 8 bases fitting TRBD1. CDR1 SNHLY and CDR2 FYNNEI come from the germline V gene. The CDR3 is 15 residues long. The V and J ends lost 2 bases and 8 bases, in that order; junction bases with no gene match: 10. The CDR3 spells CASSELGRGQAEAFF. CDR3 DNA sequence: TGTGCCAGCAGTGAACTTGGCAGGGGACAGGCAGAAGCTTTCTTT.

This chain links TRBV7-8 with TRBJ2-3, with 15 bases fitting TRBD2. The CDR3 consists of 18 residues. V was clipped by 5 bases and J by 1 base; unmatched bases: 7. The germline gives CDR1 SGHVS, CDR2 FQNEAQ. The CDR3 nucleotides read TGTGCCAGCAGCCCCCGGACTAGCGGGGGGGCCGGCACAGATACGCAGTATTTT. Protein: CASSPRTSGGAGTDTQYF.

The J gene is TRBJ1-3, the V gene TRBV19; D perhaps matches TRBD1 (5 bases). The CDR3 is 15 residues long. Germline-derived CDR1 and CDR2 are LNHDA and SQIVND (reference sequence). With 6 bases removed from V and 6 bases from J, the gap between germline ends came to 18 bases. The CDR3 loop is CASSQRGRDSNTIYF. DNA of the CDR3: TGTGCCAGTAGCCAACGGGGGAGAGATTCAAACACCATATATTTT.

The genes are TRBV6-1 and TRBJ2-7; no clear D gene. Germline CDR1 and CDR2: MNHNS and SASEGT. This CDR3 is 12 amino acids long. V dropped 8 bases and J dropped 2 bases, with 10 bases sitting between them. This CDR3 is CASAGFPYEQYF. CDR3 nucleotides: TGTGCCAGCGCCGGGTTTCCCTACGAGCAGTACTTC.